What follows are 24 T cell receptor beta chains derived from one specimen sequenced in a study of T cell clonality in common variable immunodeficiency. Method: immunoSEQ multiplex PCR; TCRdb's copy keeps in-frame clones and lacks some. This sample has fewer than 75,000 clones and no singletons, with 1.7% in the ten largest. Source material: peripheral blood mononuclear cells. The origin of the receptors is a person aged 18 to 69 in good health.

A note on this clone: The sequence runs out 3 residues before the end of the CDR3; the remainder is reconstructed from the germline J gene. V usage is TRBV2 and J usage is TRBJ1-2; D gene unclear. This CDR3 has 15 residues. Germline values: CDR1 SNHLY, CDR2 FYNNEI. The CDR3 here is CASSRFELDLVGYTF. The sequenced part of the CDR3 DNA is TGTGCCAGCAGCCGTTTCGAGCTAGACCTAGTAGGC.

As regards this clone: The CDR3 extends 3 residues past the end of the read, so its final part is completed from the germline J gene. J is TRBJ2-2 and V is TRBV10-2; TRBD2 matches 8 bases. The V gene's germline CDR1 is WSHSY and CDR2 SAAADI. This CDR3 spans 14 amino acids. J gave up 5 bases and V 7 bases, and 6 bases lay outside the gene matches. This CDR3 is CASIREGLTGELFF. The sequenced part of the CDR3 DNA is TGCGCCAGCATACGGGAGGGGTTGACCGGGGAG.

Of note for this clone: Sequencing ends 3 residues short of the CDR3 end; the germline J gene provides the rest. This sequence joins TRBV20-1 and TRBJ2-1, with a weak D call TRBD2 (6 bases). Germline V CDR1 and CDR2: DFQATT, SNEGSKA (reference sequence). The ends were cut back, 3 bases at V and 5 bases at J, with 11 bases in the middle. This CDR3 has 13 amino acids. The DNA read from the CDR3 is TGCAGTGCTAGTCGCGGGGATCACAATGAG. Translated: CSASRGDHNE. In full, the CDR3 is CSASRGDHNEQFF.

This clone was seen at least ten times. The CDR3 is cut off 3 residues early in the read; its end comes from the germline J gene. The rearrangement uses TRBV9 and TRBJ2-1; 8 bases fit TRBD2. The germline V gene has CDR1 SGDLS and CDR2 YYNGEE. The CDR3 is 15 residues long. The ends lost 0 bases at V and 3 bases at J; junction bases unmatched: 2. The CDR3 sequence: CASSVDSGDYNEQFF. The part of the CDR3 DNA that was read is TGTGCCAGCAGCGTAGATAGCGGGGACTACAATGAG.

This clone was found many times. The read ends 3 residues shy of where the CDR3 ends; the end is completed using the germline J gene. This chain connects TRBV19 to TRBJ2-1, with 10 nucleotides matching TRBD2. With V trimmed by 6 bases and J by 5 bases, 7 bases remained unmatched. The CDR3 spans 15 residues. Per germline, CDR1 LNHDA and CDR2 SQIVND (reference sequence). The sequenced part of the CDR3 DNA is TGTGCCAGTAGCACAACTAGCGGGAACCACAATGAG. This codes for CASSTTSGNHNE. The complete CDR3 protein is CASSTTSGNHNEQFF.

Ten or more counts support this clone. Read coverage stops 3 residues before the CDR3 terminus; the germline J gene supplies the remainder. This chain links TRBV5-6 with TRBJ1-1, with 8 bases identical to TRBD1. The CDR3 contains 15 residues. CDR1 and CDR2 (germline): SGHDT, YYEEEE. Trimming cost V 4 bases and J 5 bases; bases outside gene matches: 10. The CDR3 loop is CASSAKDRVITEAFF. CDR3 DNA, as far as it was read: TGTGCCAGCAGCGCGAAGGACAGGGTGATTACTGAA.

This clone was detected many times. Sequencing ends 3 residues short of the CDR3 end; the germline J gene provides the rest. V and J are TRBV13 and TRBJ2-2, with 9 bases matching TRBD2. Germline V gene lookup returns CDR1 PRHDT and CDR2 FYEKMQ (reference sequence). This CDR3 comprises 14 residues. CDR3 sequence: CASSQTSGRRELFF. Incomplete CDR3 DNA: TGTGCCAGCAGCCAGACTAGCGGCCGCCGTGAG.

This clone was found many times. The CDR3 end falls 3 residues outside the read, so it is completed with the germline J gene. V gene TRBV29-1 combines with J gene TRBJ2-7, with 12 positions matching TRBD2. This CDR3 has 14 residues. CDR1 and CDR2 (germline): SQVTM, ANQGSEA. V was pared by 5 bases and J by 3 bases, with 5 bases of the junction left unmatched. CDR3 DNA, as far as it was read: TGCAGCGTTAGAGGACTAGCGGGATTCTACGAG. As protein: CSVRGLAGFYE. The complete CDR3 sequence is CSVRGLAGFYEQYF.

In its sample, this clone was seen many times. The CDR3 is cut off 3 residues early in the read; its end comes from the germline J gene. V and J are TRBV30 and TRBJ1-5; 7 nucleotides line up with TRBD1. This CDR3 has 14 residues. The germline V gene has CDR1 GTSNPN and CDR2 SVGIG (reference sequence). Trimming removed 1 base from V and 5 bases from J; junction bases left unmatched: 5. Here the CDR3 reads CAWSGGQGDQPQHF. The covered CDR3 bases are TGTGCCTGGAGTGGAGGGCAGGGGGATCAGCCC.

This clone has at least ten counts. The sequence runs out 3 residues before the end of the CDR3; the remainder is reconstructed from the germline J gene. The rearrangement uses TRBV18 and TRBJ2-5; D might be TRBD2 (6 bases). Trimming took 4 bases from V and 1 from J, leaving 10 bases between them. The CDR3 has 14 amino acids. Germline V gene data show CDR1 as KGHSH and CDR2 as LQKENI. The covered CDR3 bases are TGTGCCAGCTCACAACCGGGACTCCAAGAGACC. This codes for CASSQPGLQET. The full CDR3 protein is CASSQPGLQETQYF.

This clone appeared many times. The read ends 3 residues early relative to the CDR3; the germline J gene fills the gap. The V call is TRBV20-1, the J call TRBJ2-2; 8 nucleotides match TRBD2. With V trimmed by 0 bases and J by 8 bases, 17 bases remained unmatched. Germline V CDR1 and CDR2: DFQATT, SNEGSKA (reference sequence). The CDR3 covers 18 residues. Here the CDR3 reads CSARDDYGGTRGAGELFF. The part of the CDR3 DNA that was read is TGCAGTGCTAGAGACGACTATGGGGGGACTAGGGGGGCAGGGGAG.

The sample holds many counts of this clone. The read terminates 3 residues before the CDR3 end, so the remaining end is supplied by the germline J gene. V gene TRBV19 combines with J gene TRBJ2-2; 9 nucleotides align to TRBD1. The germline gives CDR1 LNHDA, CDR2 SQIVND (reference sequence). The trim removed 7 bases at V and 7 bases at J, leaving 7 bases unmatched. The CDR3 loop spans 14 amino acids. The CDR3 here is CASTLNRGLGELFF. The sequenced part of the CDR3 DNA is TGTGCCAGTACCCTCAACAGGGGGCTCGGGGAG. The full variable domain, completed using reference TRBV19 and TRBJ2-2, is DGGITQSPKYLFRKEGQNVTLSCEQNLNHDAMYWYRQDPGQGLRLIYYSQIVNDFQKGDIAEGYSVSREKKESFPLTVTSAQKNPTAFYLCASTLNRGLGELFFGEGSRLTVL.

This clone showed up many times. The read gets to within 3 residues of the CDR3 end, and the germline J gene fills in the rest. The V gene is TRBV6-1, the J gene TRBJ2-1; D is perhaps TRBD1 (6 bases). This CDR3 contains 14 residues. V lost 4 bases, J lost 7 bases, and 14 bases lay in between. CDR1 and CDR2 (germline): MNHNS, SASEGT. The CDR3 bases that were read are TGTGCCAGCAGTGGTAACACAGGGCTGAATGAG. Its translation is CASSGNTGLNE. The full CDR3 protein reads CASSGNTGLNEQFF.

This clone has ten or more counts. The read halts 3 residues ahead of the CDR3 end, with the missing end drawn from the germline J gene. The V gene is TRBV5-6, the J gene TRBJ2-7; a weak D match, TRBD1 (6 bases). Germline V lookup: CDR1 SGHDT, CDR2 YYEEEE. The CDR3 is made up of 15 amino acids. V lost 4 bases and J 0 bases, leaving 14 bases between the germline ends. The CDR3 bases that were read are TGTGCCAGCAGCCACCGGGACACCAGCTCCTACGAG. It encodes CASSHRDTSSYE. The CDR3, in full, reads CASSHRDTSSYEQYF.

This clone was recorded many times. The sequence runs out 3 residues before the end of the CDR3; the remainder is reconstructed from the germline J gene. This chain connects TRBV29-1 to TRBJ2-3, with TRBD2 identical over 10 bases. The CDR3 has 17 amino acids. Unmatched junction bases numbered 12, after V lost 4 bases and J lost 2 bases. Germline lookup yields CDR1 SQVTM and CDR2 ANQGSEA. The CDR3 loop reads CSVAGTSAASPTDTQYF. The CDR3 bases that were read are TGCAGCGTTGCCGGGACTAGCGCAGCCTCTCCCACAGATACG.

This clone was recorded at least ten times. The read falls 3 residues short of the CDR3 end, and the missing part is taken from the germline J gene. The chain employs TRBV5-1 and TRBJ1-1; D not certain. V dropped 1 base and J dropped 3 bases, with 10 bases sitting between them. The V gene's germline CDR1 is SGHRS and CDR2 YFSETQ. This CDR3 has 14 residues. The CDR3 protein is CASSLFEAYTEAFF. The DNA read from the CDR3 is TGCGCCAGCAGCTTGTTTGAGGCCTACACTGAA.

In this sample, this clone turned up many times. The read terminates 3 residues before the CDR3 end, so the remaining end is supplied by the germline J gene. The J gene is TRBJ2-2, the V gene TRBV6-4; TRBD2 aligns across 7 bases. CDR3 length: 15 residues. CDR1 MRHNA and CDR2 SNTAGT come from the germline V gene. V was clipped by 2 bases and J by 0 bases; unmatched bases: 0. The part of the CDR3 DNA that was read is TGTGCCAGCAGTGACGGGGGGGCGAACACCGGGGAG. As protein: CASSDGGANTGE. From start to end, the CDR3 is CASSDGGANTGELFF.

This clone was seen repeatedly, ten times or more. The read gets to within 3 residues of the CDR3 end, and the germline J gene fills in the rest. The chain combines TRBV5-1 with TRBJ1-5; no definite D call. Germline V gene lookup returns CDR1 SGHRS and CDR2 YFSETQ. The CDR3 has 15 amino acids. V was shortened by 0 bases and J by 0 bases, with 7 bases between the two germline ends. CDR3 residues: CASSLDGYSNQPQHF. The CDR3 bases that were read are TGCGCCAGCAGCTTGGACGGTTATAGCAATCAGCCC.

This clone has at least ten counts. CDR3 amino acids: CSAPGQGTDTQYF. CDR3 DNA (partial): TGCAGCGCCCCGGGACAGGGGACAGATACG. The V gene is TRBV29-1, the J gene TRBJ2-3, with TRBD1 matching over 10 bases. The read ends 3 residues before the CDR3 terminus; that terminus is restored from the germline J gene. The germline V gene encodes CDR1 SQVTM and CDR2 ANQGSEA. J gave up 3 bases and V 7 bases, and 4 bases lay outside the gene matches. This CDR3 is 13 amino acids long.

Remarks on this clone: The sequenced fragment ends 3 residues before the CDR3 boundary, so the rest is inferred from the germline J gene. The rearrangement links TRBV7-9 to TRBJ1-1; 10 bases are a match to TRBD1. From germline, CDR1 is SEHNR and CDR2 FQNEAQ (reference sequence). Germline trimming cut 4 bases from V and 5 bases from J; bases unmatched to any gene: 7. This CDR3 region has 15 residues. Here the CDR3 reads CASSSRQGARTEAFF. The CDR3 DNA, read in part, is TGTGCCAGCAGCTCCCGACAGGGGGCGCGAACTGAA.

Concerning this clone itself: The read finishes 3 residues shy of the CDR3 end, and the germline J gene is used to complete it. The chain joins TRBV7-9 to TRBJ1-1; TRBD1 is a possible D gene (5 bases). CDR3 length equals 14 residues. CDR1 and CDR2 from the germline V gene are SEHNR and FQNEAQ (reference sequence). CDR3 in amino acids: CASSGTSEIREAFF. Partial CDR3 DNA: TGTGCCAGCTCCGGGACTAGCGAGATACGGGAG.

This clone has at least ten counts. Sequencing ends 3 residues short of the CDR3 end; the germline J gene provides the rest. The V gene is TRBV5-4, the J gene TRBJ1-6; TRBD1 matches 7 bases. The CDR3 has 15 amino acids. Trimming removed 6 bases from V and 7 bases from J; junction bases left unmatched: 10. Germline V lookup: CDR1 SGHNT, CDR2 YYREEE (reference sequence). The chain's CDR3 is CASTQGGRGNSPLHF. CDR3 DNA (partial): TGTGCCAGCACCCAAGGGGGCAGGGGGAATTCACCC.

This clone was seen ten or more times. The read ends 3 residues early relative to the CDR3; the germline J gene fills the gap. This chain links TRBV7-8 with TRBJ2-3, with TRBD1 matching 8 bases. The CDR3 length is 16 residues. Unmatched junction bases numbered 8, after V lost 2 bases and J lost 4 bases. The germline V gene encodes CDR1 SGHVS and CDR2 FQNEAQ. The part of the CDR3 DNA that was read is TGTGCCAGCAGCTTACTAGGACAGGGATTATCAGATACG. It encodes CASSLLGQGLSDT. The full CDR3 protein is CASSLLGQGLSDTQYF.

In this sample, this clone turned up many times. The read is 3 residues too short to cover the CDR3 end, so that end is filled in from the germline J gene. V gene TRBV10-3 combines with J gene TRBJ1-2; a possible D gene is TRBD1 (5 bases). The germline V gene has CDR1 ENHRY and CDR2 SYGVKD. This CDR3 spans 14 amino acids. The V end was cut by 4 bases, the J end by 5 bases, with 14 bases between. The CDR3 loop reads CAISAGTGDYGYTF. The part of the CDR3 DNA that was read is TGTGCCATCAGTGCCGGGACGGGGGATTATGGC.